The next 8 T cell receptor beta chains were all read from a single sample in a study of somatic mutations in cytotoxic T cells in rheumatoid arthritis. Produced via immunoSEQ multiplex PCR; TCRdb's table is partial and in-frame only. The sample records about 36,000 clones, 84% being singletons. Sequencing input: CD8+ T cells sorted from blood. These receptors were taken from a man aged 40-55 years in good health.

This chain uses TRBV5-1 with TRBJ2-5; D possibly corresponds to TRBD1 (5 bases). This CDR3 has 13 amino acids. Germline V gene lookup returns CDR1 SGHRS and CDR2 YFSETQ. V dropped 5 bases and J dropped 0 bases, with 8 bases sitting between them. CDR3 sequence: CASSQDNQETQYF. In nucleotides, the CDR3 is TGCGCCAGCAGTCAGGACAACCAAGAGACCCAGTACTTC.

The chain recombines TRBV28 with TRBJ1-1; perhaps TRBD1 as D (6 bases). Germline V gene lookup returns CDR1 MDHEN and CDR2 SYDVKM. CDR3 size: 13 residues. The ends were cut back, 6 bases at V and 4 bases at J, with 12 bases in the middle. The DNA of the CDR3 is TGTGCCAGCAGCCTAGGGGGAGGCACTGAAGCTTTCTTT. Amino acids: CASSLGGGTEAFF.

J is TRBJ2-2 and V is TRBV4-1; 9 positions match TRBD2. The CDR3 length is 14 residues. From germline, CDR1 is MGHRA and CDR2 YSYEKL. J lost 5 bases, V lost 4 bases, and 2 bases had no gene match. CDR3 region: CASSLTSGTGELFF. CDR3 bases: TGCGCCAGCAGCCTGACTAGCGGAACCGGGGAGCTGTTTTTT.

The V and J genes are TRBV29-1 and TRBJ1-1; weak D call: TRBD1 (5 bases). The CDR3 length is 10 residues. The germline V gene has CDR1 SQVTM and CDR2 ANQGSEA. Deletions cut 4 bases from V and 6 bases from J, with 6 bases between. The CDR3 spells CSVAGPEAFF. The DNA of the CDR3 is TGCAGCGTTGCGGGGCCTGAAGCTTTCTTT.

V is TRBV9 and J is TRBJ2-1; TRBD2 agrees at 7 bases. The V segment lost 2 bases and the J segment 7 bases; nucleotides outside the gene matches: 9. Germline V lookup: CDR1 SGDLS, CDR2 YYNGEE. CDR3 length: 15 residues. Here the CDR3 reads CASSVEGLVDNEQFF. The CDR3 DNA reads TGTGCCAGCAGCGTTGAAGGACTAGTTGATAATGAGCAGTTCTTC.

This chain links TRBV27 with TRBJ2-7; 8 bases align to TRBD1. Trimming at V came to 2 bases and at J to 5 bases, leaving 2 bases not matched to a gene. The germline CDR1 and CDR2 sequences are MNHEY and SMNVEV (reference sequence). CDR3 length: 13 amino acids. The CDR3 sequence is CASSLGGQDEQYF. As DNA, the CDR3 is TGTGCCAGCAGTTTAGGGGGACAGGACGAGCAGTACTTC.

This sequence joins TRBV19 and TRBJ2-7, with D perhaps matching TRBD1 (5 bases). V gave up 3 bases and J gave up 3 bases, with 9 bases separating them. CDR3 size: 13 residues. Germline CDR1 reads LNHDA; CDR2 reads SQIVND (reference sequence). The DNA for the CDR3 is TGTGCCAGTAGTATGGGCAGGGACTACGAGCAGTACTTC. It encodes CASSMGRDYEQYF.

The gene calls are TRBV30 and TRBJ2-7; no clear D gene. The length of the CDR3 is 10 residues. V shed 5 bases and J shed 7 bases, with 9 bases lying between them. The V gene's germline CDR1 is GTSNPN and CDR2 SVGIG (reference sequence). CDR3 in DNA: TGTGCCTGGGGTGGCCCTGAGCAGTACTTC. Amino acids: CAWGGPEQYF.